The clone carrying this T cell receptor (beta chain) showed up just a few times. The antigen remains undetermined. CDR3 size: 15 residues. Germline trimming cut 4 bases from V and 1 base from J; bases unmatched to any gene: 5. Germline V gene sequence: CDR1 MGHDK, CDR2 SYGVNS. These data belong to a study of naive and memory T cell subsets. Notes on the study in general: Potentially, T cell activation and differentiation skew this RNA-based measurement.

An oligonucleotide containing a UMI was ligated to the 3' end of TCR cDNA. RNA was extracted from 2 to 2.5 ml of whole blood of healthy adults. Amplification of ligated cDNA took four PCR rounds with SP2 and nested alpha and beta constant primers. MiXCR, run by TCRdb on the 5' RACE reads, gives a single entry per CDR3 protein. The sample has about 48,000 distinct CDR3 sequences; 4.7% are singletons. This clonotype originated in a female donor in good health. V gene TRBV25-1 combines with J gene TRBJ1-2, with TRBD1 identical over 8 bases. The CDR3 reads CASSGRDRLNYGYTF. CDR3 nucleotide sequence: TGTGCCAGCAGTGGGCGGGACAGGCTTAACTATGGCTACACCTTC.